This TCR delta chain was captured in a study of gamma-delta chains in newborns, infants, children (dated by TCRdb to about 2019). For context, the study as a whole: According to the study title, microbial exposure causes polyclonal expansion of innate gammadelta T cells right after birth. The study examined the way microbial exposure affected innate gammadelta T cell populations in human newborns right after birth.

The germline V gene gives CDR1 as TSWWSYY and CDR2 as QGS. Clipping removes 2 bases from V and 0 bases from J, with 17 as the unmatched junction base count. Including the terminal cysteine and phenylalanine, the CDR3 comprises 20 residues. Only the CDR3 portion is preserved as DNA: 60 bases, with reading frame beginning at the first base. This sample was sequenced with an Illumina MiSeq. In TCRdb, clones were called once more from the public reads by CATT, and rows of identical DNA were later combined. The sample yields 1,000 to 1,500 delta-chain clones; less than 2.5% were counted once. The ten largest clonotypes hold under 35% of the sample. This clone was detected only a few times. No antigen is known for it. This clone may be a read error of a much larger clone one base away.

This sequence uses TRDV1 and TRDJ1, with 8 middle bases fitting TRDD3. The specimen sequenced was blood. This receptor was obtained from a child in good health. The nucleotide sequence is given as TGTGCTCTTGGGGAATCGATCCCTCCTACCTGGGGGAAGTACACCGATAAACTCATCTTT. The resulting protein is CALGESIPPTWGKYTDKLIF.